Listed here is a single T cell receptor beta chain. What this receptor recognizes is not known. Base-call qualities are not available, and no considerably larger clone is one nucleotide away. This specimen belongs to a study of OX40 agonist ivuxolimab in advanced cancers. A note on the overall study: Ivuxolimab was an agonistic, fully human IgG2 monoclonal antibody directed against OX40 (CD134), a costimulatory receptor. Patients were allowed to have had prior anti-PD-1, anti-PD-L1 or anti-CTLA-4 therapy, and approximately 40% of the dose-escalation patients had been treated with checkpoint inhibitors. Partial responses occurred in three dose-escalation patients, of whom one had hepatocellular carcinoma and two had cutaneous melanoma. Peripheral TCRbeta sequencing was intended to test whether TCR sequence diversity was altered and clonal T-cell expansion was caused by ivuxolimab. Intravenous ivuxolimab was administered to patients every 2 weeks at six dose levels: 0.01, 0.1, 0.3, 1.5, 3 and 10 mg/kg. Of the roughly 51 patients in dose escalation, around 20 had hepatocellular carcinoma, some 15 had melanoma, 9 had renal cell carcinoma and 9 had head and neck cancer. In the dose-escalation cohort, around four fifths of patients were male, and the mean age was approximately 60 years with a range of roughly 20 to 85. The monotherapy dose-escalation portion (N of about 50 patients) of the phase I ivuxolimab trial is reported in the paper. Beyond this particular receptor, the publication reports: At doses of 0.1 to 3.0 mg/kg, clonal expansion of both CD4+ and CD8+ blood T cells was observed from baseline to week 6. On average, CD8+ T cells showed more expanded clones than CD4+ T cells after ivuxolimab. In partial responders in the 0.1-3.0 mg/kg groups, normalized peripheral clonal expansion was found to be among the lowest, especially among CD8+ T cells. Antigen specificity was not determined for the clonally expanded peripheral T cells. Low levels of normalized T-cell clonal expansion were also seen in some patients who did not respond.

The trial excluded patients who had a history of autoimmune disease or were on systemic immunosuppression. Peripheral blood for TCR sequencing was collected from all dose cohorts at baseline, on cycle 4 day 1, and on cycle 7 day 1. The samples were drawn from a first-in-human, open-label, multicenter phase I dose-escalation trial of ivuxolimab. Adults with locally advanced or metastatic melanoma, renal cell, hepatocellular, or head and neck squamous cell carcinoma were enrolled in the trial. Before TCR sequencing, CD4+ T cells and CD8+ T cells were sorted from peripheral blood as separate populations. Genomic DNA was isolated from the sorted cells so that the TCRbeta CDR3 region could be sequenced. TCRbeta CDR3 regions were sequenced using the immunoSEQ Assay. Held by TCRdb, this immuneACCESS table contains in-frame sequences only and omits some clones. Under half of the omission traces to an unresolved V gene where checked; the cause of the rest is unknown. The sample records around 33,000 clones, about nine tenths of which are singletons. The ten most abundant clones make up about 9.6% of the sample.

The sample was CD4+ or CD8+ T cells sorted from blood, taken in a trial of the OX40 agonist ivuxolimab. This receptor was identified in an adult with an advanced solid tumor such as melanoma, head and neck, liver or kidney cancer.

Here is the DNA: TGCGCCAGCAGTCCACGGGGTGACACTGAAGCTTTCTTT. Its amino acids are CASSPRGDTEAFF. This chain joins TRBV21-1 to TRBJ1-1. TRBV21-1 constitutes a pseudogene. Counted from cysteine to phenylalanine, this CDR3 has 13 amino acids. Only the CDR3 DNA is retained, 39 bases long and in frame from the first base.